These T cell receptor beta chains were read from a single sample in a study of T cells expressing NK-cell markers. TCRdb reanalyzed the 5' RACE reads and collapses them to one entry per CDR3 protein, without DNA. The sample has roughly 280,000 distinct CDR3 sequences; the top ten hold around 0.4%. Specimen: blood T cells: a sorted CD56 or NKG2C T cell subset, CD4+ or CD8+ T cells, or bulk PBMC T cells (not recorded which). The receptor source for this set is a man aged 18 to 29 in good health. The CDR3 runs from the conserved cysteine through the conserved F or W.

V gene,J gene,CDR3 protein
TRBV5-1,TRBJ2-1,CASSLEGRAFGEQFF
TRBV5-1,TRBJ2-7,CASSLERGSYEQYF
TRBV29-1,TRBJ1-1,CSVGGRGLGAFF
TRBV4-3,TRBJ1-5,CASSQAKGAQPQHF
TRBV6-1,TRBJ2-5,CASSGRYQETQYF
TRBV20-1,TRBJ1-5,CSAWTGLSNQPQHF
TRBV24-1,TRBJ2-3,CATSVGTSDTQYF
TRBV4-2,TRBJ2-2,CASSLGEDSWNTGELFF
TRBV6-5,TRBJ1-6,CASSYDSNSPLHF
TRBV6-1,TRBJ2-5,CASILDSLQETQYF
TRBV7-6,TRBJ2-1,CASRGTSENNEQFF
TRBV20-1,TRBJ2-2,CSVNRGRPGELFF
TRBV7-2,TRBJ2-7,CASSQRGPGGGEQYF
TRBV28,TRBJ2-7,CASSTQTSGSSYEQYF
TRBV12-3/TRBV12-4,TRBJ2-1,CASSRDPSSYNEQFF
TRBV7-8,TRBJ1-3,CASSPDRRGVSGNTIYF
TRBV5-1,TRBJ2-3,CASSSFRGHTDTQYF
TRBV10-3,TRBJ2-1,CAIMSGNEQFF
TRBV18,TRBJ1-5,CASSTQGQFNQPQHF
TRBV12-3/TRBV12-4,TRBJ2-5,CASSRRTVPRSQETQYF
TRBV2,TRBJ2-2,CASSEVRLPELFF
TRBV6-5,TRBJ1-5,CASSWTGSGGQPQHF
TRBV5-1,TRBJ2-2,CASSPTSLNTGELFF
TRBV6-1,TRBJ1-4,CASRKGDVEKLFF
TRBV12-3/TRBV12-4,TRBJ2-1,CASSVWRGNTGRSYEQFF
TRBV7-9,TRBJ2-3,CASSSYGDPRGEDTQYF
TRBV5-6,TRBJ1-3,CASSMGLGNTIYF
TRBV27,TRBJ2-5,CASSYRVRAQETQYF
TRBV7-2,TRBJ2-7,CASSLHSGIPYEQYF
TRBV12-3/TRBV12-4,TRBJ2-1,CASSPPGTSRNEQFF
TRBV10-3,TRBJ1-2,CAISERGQGASGYTF
TRBV11-2,TRBJ2-1,CASSLNLWLAGNNEQFF
TRBV7-2,TRBJ2-7,CASRLRAGVTSYEQYF
TRBV6-1,TRBJ2-4,CASRLGQGGNIQYF
TRBV27,TRBJ1-5,CASSPLREGQPQHF
TRBV29-1,TRBJ2-2,CSADPENTGELFF
TRBV29-1,TRBJ1-6,CSVQTVLGSPLHF
TRBV30,TRBJ2-6,CAWSVQGDISGANVLTF
TRBV29-1,TRBJ2-7,CSVVRGDYEQYF